Listed here are 23 T cell receptor beta chains from one sample, sequenced in a study of blood T cells in healthy people across ages. The use of a sample-barcoded 5' primer and a J-beta primer mix characterized a second PCR of roughly 6 to 11 cycles. TCRdb reprocessed the 5' RACE reads with MiXCR, giving one entry per CDR3 protein. Altogether just over 1 million distinct CDR3 sequences are present, more than 40% being singletons, with the ten largest covering 15% to 20%. What was sequenced was blood. The receptors come from a woman aged 60-75 years in good health.

The chain couples TRBV6-5 to TRBJ2-1, with D perhaps given as TRBD1 or TRBD2 (6 bases each). Trimming shortened V by 3 bases and J by 0 bases, and 12 bases separated the two germline ends. Germline CDR1 MNHEY, CDR2 SVGAGI. This CDR3 has 16 residues. The CDR3 coding sequence is TGTGCCAGCAGTTATAGGGGGGTAAGCTCCTACAATGAGCAGTTCTTC. Translating it yields CASSYRGVSSYNEQFF.

This clonotype showed up just once. The rearrangement uses TRBV27 and TRBJ2-7; 9 nucleotides line up with TRBD1. V shed 5 bases, J shed 2 bases, and the junction held 4 bases outside the gene matches. Germline V lookup: CDR1 MNHEY, CDR2 SMNVEV (reference sequence). The CDR3 spans 14 residues. The CDR3 nucleotides read TGTGCCAGCAGTAAACAGGGGGCCACCTACGAGCAGTACTTC. Its translation: CASSKQGATYEQYF.

This chain uses TRBV20-1 with TRBJ2-5, with D unclear. CDR3 length: 13 amino acids. Germline CDR1 and CDR2: DFQATT and SNEGSKA (reference sequence). Trimming stripped 3 bases from V and 0 bases from J, with 8 bases between. The CDR3 region is CSARLLNQETQYF. The CDR3 DNA reads TGCAGTGCTAGGCTACTAAACCAAGAGACCCAGTACTTC.

This clonotype appeared a single time. The J gene is TRBJ1-2, the V gene TRBV20-1; 8 bases match TRBD1. CDR1 is DFQATT and CDR2 is SNEGSKA in the germline V gene (reference sequence). The CDR3 extends over 14 amino acids. After removal of 3 bases from V and 8 bases from J, the junction contained 11 bases not matched to a gene. Here the CDR3 DNA reads TGCAGTGCTAGGACAGGGGCCGCCGGGGGGGGCTACACCTTC. This sequence encodes CSARTGAAGGGYTF.

This clonotype has a handful of counts. J is TRBJ1-6 and V is TRBV7-6, with D tentatively TRBD1 (6 bases). V was pared by 2 bases and J by 1 base, with 12 bases between. The CDR3 extends over 17 amino acids. Germline V lookup: CDR1 SGHVS, CDR2 FNYEAQ. CDR3 nucleotide sequence: TGTGCCAGCAGCTTAACAGGGCAGGGGTCCTATAATTCACCCCTCCACTTT. Its protein product is CASSLTGQGSYNSPLHF. Full variable domain (rest looked up from reference TRBV7-6 and TRBJ1-6): GAGVSQSPRYKVTKRGQDVALRCDPISGHVSLYWYRQALGQGPEFLTYFNYEAQQDKSGLPNDRFSAERPEGSISTLTIQRTEQRDSAMYRCASSLTGQGSYNSPLHFGNGTRLTVT.

The chain couples TRBV7-3 to TRBJ2-7; maybe TRBD1 (5 bases). V shed 5 bases and J shed 6 bases, with 14 bases lying between them. There are 13 residues in the CDR3. The V gene's germline CDR1 is SGHTA and CDR2 FQGTGA. In DNA form, the CDR3 reads TGTGCCAGCAGCGTAAAGCCAGGGATCGAGCAGTACTTC. Protein product: CASSVKPGIEQYF.

The rearrangement links TRBV7-6 to TRBJ2-3; 7 bases align to TRBD1. The CDR3 runs 14 residues. Trimming cost V 0 bases and J 8 bases; bases outside gene matches: 5. The germline gives CDR1 SGHVS, CDR2 FNYEAQ. CDR3: CASSLAGRQGTQYF. The CDR3 DNA reads as TGTGCCAGCAGCTTAGCGGGGCGACAGGGTACGCAGTATTTT.

The table lists this clonotype with a few counts. The chain links TRBV7-2 to TRBJ2-1; D remains ambiguous. CDR1 is SGHTA, CDR2 FQGNSA, per germline. V was shortened by 8 bases and J by 0 bases, with 11 bases between the two germline ends. This CDR3 is built from 14 residues. The CDR3 sequence: CASVTGISYNEQFF. The CDR3 DNA reads TGTGCCAGCGTCACTGGGATCTCCTACAATGAGCAGTTCTTC.

The rearrangement joins TRBV10-3 to TRBJ2-1; 7 positions match TRBD2. The last part of the DNA fits TRBJ2-7 better; the J call may be wrong. Germline V gives CDR1 ENHRY, CDR2 SYGVKD. The CDR3 spans 14 residues. CDR3 residues: CAISAAGSYNEQYF. CDR3 bases: TGTGCCATCAGTGCAGCGGGGTCCTACAATGAGCAGTACTTC.

The rearrangement uses TRBV6-6 and TRBJ2-1; perhaps TRBD2 as D (5 bases). The CDR3 is made up of 13 amino acids. The germline V gene has CDR1 MNHNY and CDR2 SVGAGI (reference sequence). The V end was cut by 6 bases, the J end by 4 bases, with 10 bases between. DNA of the CDR3: TGTGCCAGCAGGGAGCCGGGGTACAATGAGCAGTTCTTC. Translating gives CASREPGYNEQFF.

The chain is built from TRBV6-1 and TRBJ2-7, with D maybe TRBD2 (6 bases). Germline V CDR1 and CDR2: MNHNS, SASEGT. The length of the CDR3 is 15 residues. Trimming removed 10 bases from V and 0 bases from J, with 19 bases in between. The DNA for the CDR3 is TGTGCCATGCGGGGCTTCAGCGGTAGCTCCTACGAGCAGTACTTC. Protein product: CAMRGFSGSSYEQYF.

A word on this clonotype: Relative to the germline gene, one junction end is altered; a read error may explain this. The chain employs TRBV5-1 and TRBJ1-1; D unresolved. The CDR3 has 13 residues. The germline CDR1 and CDR2 sequences are SGHRS and YFSETQ. CDR3 loop: CASSLAVNTEAFF. CDR3 in DNA: TGTGCCAGCAGCTTAGCTGTGAACACTGAAGCTTTCTTT.

This clonotype came up many times. V gene TRBV20-1 combines with J gene TRBJ2-6; D is ambiguous. CDR3 length equals 14 residues. Germline loops: CDR1 DFQATT, CDR2 SNEGSKA (reference sequence). V was trimmed by 6 bases and J by 0 bases, leaving 9 bases between them. CDR3 in amino acids: CSALVLSGANVLTF. CDR3 sequence (DNA): TGCAGTGCCTTAGTCCTCTCTGGGGCCAACGTCCTGACTTTC.

This clonotype was observed a handful of times. The rearrangement links TRBV29-1 to TRBJ2-1; 7 positions match TRBD1. The germline gives CDR1 SQVTM, CDR2 ANQGSEA. The CDR3 has 11 amino acids. With V trimmed by 8 bases and J by 6 bases, 4 bases remained unmatched. The CDR3 protein is CSYRQGNEQFF. For the CDR3, the DNA is TGCAGCTACAGACAGGGCAATGAGCAGTTCTTC.

The chain has TRBV7-7 and TRBJ2-1; 7 bases line up with TRBD1. From germline, CDR1 is SSHAT and CDR2 FNYEAQ (reference sequence). There are 13 residues in the CDR3. The V segment lost 5 bases and the J segment 8 bases; nucleotides outside the gene matches: 6. In DNA, the CDR3 is TGTGCCAGCAGCCTCGACAGGGTCCATGAGCAGTTCTTC. This gives the protein CASSLDRVHEQFF.

The CDR3 is CAWAYKGLAKNIQYF. CDR3 bases: TGTGCCTGGGCTTACAAGGGGTTAGCCAAAAACATTCAGTACTTC. The rearrangement uses TRBV30 and TRBJ2-4, with a weak D call TRBD1 (5 bases). In germline, CDR1 is GTSNPN, CDR2 SVGIG (reference sequence). The ends were cut back, 5 bases at V and 0 bases at J, with 14 bases in the middle. The CDR3 is made up of 15 amino acids.

The chain links TRBV9 to TRBJ2-2; no clear D. The CDR3 totals 14 residues. Trimming left V 1 base short and J 0 bases short, with 4 bases between. Germline values: CDR1 SGDLS, CDR2 YYNGEE. Here the CDR3 reads CASSVRTNTGELFF. The DNA of the CDR3 is TGTGCCAGCAGCGTACGGACGAACACCGGGGAGCTGTTTTTT.

As for this clonotype: A much larger clonotype is one base distant, so this may be a read error. The genes are TRBV28 and TRBJ1-2, with D possibly being TRBD1 (5 bases). V was pared by 5 bases and J by 6 bases, with 19 bases between. The CDR3 consists of 15 residues. Per germline, CDR1 MDHEN and CDR2 SYDVKM. In DNA form, the CDR3 reads TGTGCCAGCAGTCCAGCGGGGCTGGGGACCCATGGCTACACCTTC. Amino acids: CASSPAGLGTHGYTF.

This clonotype was observed a few times. This CDR3 is CASSSLLPGLAKETQYF. CDR3 DNA: TGTGCCAGCAGTTCTCTCCTACCGGGACTAGCTAAAGAGACCCAGTACTTC. The chain carries TRBV27 and TRBJ2-5; 9 nucleotides align to TRBD2. V shed 4 bases and J 3 bases; nucleotides not matched to a gene: 12. CDR1 MNHEY and CDR2 SMNVEV come from the germline V gene (reference sequence). The CDR3 length is 17 residues.

V is TRBV11-2 and J is TRBJ2-3, with 11 nucleotides matching TRBD2. The germline V gene encodes CDR1 SGHAT and CDR2 FQNNGV. After removal of 9 bases from V and 5 bases from J, the junction contained 10 bases not matched to a gene. CDR3 length: 15 amino acids. CDR3 in DNA: TGTGCCAGTCTACTAGCGGGAGAGGAAGGAGATACGCAGTATTTT. As protein: CASLLAGEEGDTQYF.

The chain has TRBV29-1 and TRBJ2-7; 11 bases agree with TRBD2. The ends lost 7 bases at V and 2 bases at J; junction bases unmatched: 16. The CDR3 extends over 17 amino acids. The germline CDR1 and CDR2 sequences are SQVTM and ANQGSEA. The DNA for the CDR3 is TGCAGCGCCGTCGGCAGACCCGGGACTAGCGGAGCCTACGAGCAGTACTTC. The encoded protein is CSAVGRPGTSGAYEQYF.

The chain carries TRBV20-1 and TRBJ2-1, with TRBD1 matching 9 bases. CDR1 is DFQATT and CDR2 is SNEGSKA in the germline V gene (reference sequence). This CDR3 is 15 amino acids long. J was trimmed by 4 bases and V by 5 bases; bases with no gene match: 9. CDR3 coding DNA: TGCAGTGCTGAACCGGGACAGGGTAATTACAATGAGCAGTTCTTC. Protein sequence: CSAEPGQGNYNEQFF.

This clonotype was seen a few times. The CDR3 DNA reads TGCAGCGTTGGAGGGTACTACGAGCAGTACTTC. This codes for CSVGGYYEQYF. This chain uses TRBV29-1 with TRBJ2-7; maybe TRBD2 (5 bases). The CDR3 covers 11 residues. Trimming shortened V by 4 bases and J by 3 bases, and 7 bases separated the two germline ends. Per the germline V gene, CDR1 is SQVTM and CDR2 is ANQGSEA.